This TCR beta chain is from a study of cytomegalovirus exposure and HLA in healthy donors (TCRdb year 2017). Some background on the complete study: An earlier analysis of some 600 of the donors reported 276 Gb of sequence data and about 120 million unique TCR beta sequences obtained from around 190 million T cells. Donor age, sex, ethnicity and CMV serostatus were compiled together with the repertoire data. The later analysis used no new phenotypic data to find candidate immune exposures, relying instead on TCR beta sequences and their occurrence across donors. Across 300 to 400 genotyped donors of the cohort, an average of approximately 240,000 unique TCR beta nucleotide sequences per donor were sequenced, and roughly a sixth of those sequences were non-productive. The study profiled the T cell repertoires of hundreds of subjects by immunosequencing and related them to cytomegalovirus serostatus. In a later analysis, previously published TCR beta repertoires from 550 to 700 donors were re-analyzed and high-resolution HLA genotyping was added so that TCR occurrence patterns could be studied. Class I and class II HLA loci were covered by the typing at four-digit resolution. All discovery cohort repertoires had been generated using a single sequencing platform. A later genetic analysis took genome-wide SNP genotypes for about three fifths of the roughly 700 donors and used that subset as a discovery cohort. Roughly five DR-DQ haplotypes were handled as single units for association and clustering, since linkage in the cohort was strong. The study was designed to test whether signatures of past pathogen exposure could be identified by cataloging public T cell receptors. To decide whether each TCR beta V gene segment behaved as functional or pseudogenic, an earlier analysis of some 570 of the donors relied on high-throughput TCR beta sequencing. To predict cytomegalovirus infection status, the study combined high-throughput TCR immunosequencing, statistical association of individual TCRs with disease status, and machine learning. Of the roughly 390 genotyped donors, 80% to 90% were placed in the genetic ancestry cluster associated with self-reported Caucasian donors. In addition to the first cohort of approximately 670 subjects, a separate validation cohort of 130 or so different subjects was used. An early release that covered approximately 600 HLA-typed donors contained about 300 gigabases of sequencing data and about 84 million unique TCR sequences. The number of typed donors differed by locus: roughly 629-640 for A, B, C, DRB1 and DQB1; some 540 for DQA1; over 600 for DPA1; and roughly 450 for DPB1.

On this clone itself: The specificity of this receptor is unknown. Qualities for individual bases were not recorded, and no much larger clone is one base off.

Trimmed from V: 0 bases; trimmed from J: 4 bases; junction bases lacking a gene match: 3. From the cysteine through the phenylalanine, the CDR3 covers 15 amino acids. Just the 45-base CDR3 DNA is kept, in frame starting at base 1. According to the germline V gene, CDR1 reads SGHDN and CDR2 reads FVKESK. What the study reported, not specific to this receptor: In vitro tests confirmed that a few of the cytomegalovirus-associated TCR beta chains recognize cytomegalovirus antigens. Some 16 rarely observed V segments, including chromosome 9 orphons, were excluded from the earlier analysis of a few hundred of the donors because counts were too low. Across donors, most TCR sequences were observed very rarely, whereas some public TCRs were present in many individuals. A cluster of highly shared sequence variants was judged likely to represent a technical artifact of the sequencing pipeline. According to a later analysis, most CMV-associated TCR beta chains appeared to be HLA-restricted, and the HLA associations seemed to be driven largely by CMV exposure. In both the original and validation cohorts, the classifier was reported to diagnose cytomegalovirus status with high specificity and sensitivity. In this cohort, only TCR beta chains were sequenced, and detectable features were limited by the absence of alpha or paired-chain data. Roughly uniform sequencing depth across donors was assumed in presence/absence analyses, although this assumption may not hold. For the cohort, immune exposure information was limited to CMV serostatus. A further reported finding was that TCR beta sequences accurately predicted the HLA-A and HLA-B alleles for most subjects in the first cohort. Because the 87-base-pair reads could not distinguish some IMGT-functional V segments, including TRBV6-2 and TRBV6-3, those segments were excluded. When HLA alleles, especially DR and DQ, strongly co-occurred, TCR associations were difficult to assign to individual alleles. According to the authors, the approach could potentially be generalized to other disease states and immunological phenotypes. The study listed 170 or so TCR beta chains as associated with cytomegalovirus. Specific HLA alleles were associated with 18,000 or so TCR beta sequences at a false discovery rate of 0.05 in a later analysis. Several of the top co-occurrence clusters appeared to be linked to parvovirus B19, influenza, CMV and Epstein-Barr virus, according to a later analysis. In a later genetic analysis, a missense DCLRE1C variant was associated with V-gene and J-gene trimming of TCR beta chains, and the association was replicated in an independent cohort. Linkage disequilibrium might explain the correlated functional status among segregating V segments, but an unknown experimental factor could not be excluded. An earlier analysis of several hundred of the donors showed that most TCR beta V segments appeared in productive rearrangements either about 90% or about 30% of the time, which broadly matched IMGT annotations. Compared with equally common non-associated chains, HLA-associated TCR beta chains in a later analysis were more clonally expanded and had lower generation probabilities. According to a later genetic analysis, donors in an Asian-associated ancestry cluster had fewer N-insertions in productive TCRs than the approximately 630-donor mean. HLA typing was unavailable for some donors at each locus, so association tests used only the typed subset. In a later analysis, the rate of TCR association differed among HLA loci, with DRB1 alleles having the most associated TCRs and HLA-C alleles having the fewest.

The cohort consisted of some 670 healthy bone marrow donors. At the time of sampling, every cohort member was nominally healthy, though immune exposures that went unrecorded were likely present. The donor tested CMV seropositive, placing the donor among the 250 to 350 seropositive members of the cohort. A peripheral blood sample was collected from each donor, and TCR beta sequencing was performed on peripheral blood mononuclear cells. Genomic DNA was extracted from the blood cell samples with the Qiagen DNeasy Blood Extraction Kit. Preparation of the library involved the immunoSEQ multiplex PCR assay. A mixture of 60 forward primers for TCR Vbeta segments and 13 reverse primers for TCR Jbeta segments was used in the multiplex PCR. The CDR3 region of rearranged TCR beta genes was amplified from genomic DNA by a multiplex PCR assay. On the Illumina HiSeq System, the amplified TCR beta libraries were sequenced as 87-base-pair reads. Turning to the authors' computational methods: A later analysis tallied around 80 million unique TCR beta chains across the 666 repertoires, and about 10 million of those chains were shared by two or more donors. To remove PCR and sequencing errors, raw reads were error-corrected and collapsed into unique sequences using a nearest-neighbor algorithm that merged closely related sequences. CDR3 sequences were aligned to IMGT reference sequences to assign V, D and J gene segments. For a sequence to be retained, a match of at least six nucleotides to both a V gene segment and a J gene segment was required. Rearrangements were classified as productive when the CDR3 lacked stop codons and remained in frame with V and J, and all other rearrangements were classified as non-productive. CDR3 was defined by IMGT convention, running from the second conserved V-encoded cysteine to the conserved J-encoded phenylalanine. The earlier analysis of some 550 of the donors excluded any sequence lacking an unambiguous match to a single V gene segment. In an earlier analysis of several hundred of the donors, a V segment was called functional when productive rearrangements were above 56.7%, and segregating when the standard deviation between donors exceeded 5%. A statistical classification framework was built for diagnosing cytomegalovirus status from the catalog of TCR beta chain sequences. In a later analysis, TCR nucleotide sequences were compared against IMGT/GENE-DB human TR gene sequences so that V and J genes could be assigned. Using the TCRdist pipeline, a later analysis assigned CDR3 sequences along with most-parsimonious VDJ recombination scenarios. In a later analysis, each TCR beta chain was defined by its CDR3 amino acid sequence together with its V-gene family, and reads lacking a unique V-gene family were excluded. In a later analysis, 500 to 700 highly shared, low-generation-probability nucleotide sequences were removed to address suspected cross-contamination and a sequencing artifact. For each public chain, a later analysis derived a clonal expansion index from normalized ranks of inferred template counts within each repertoire. In a later analysis, generation probabilities were computed with a VDJ recombination model fitted to out-of-frame rearrangements, and the resulting probabilities were checked against IGoR. Hypergeometric tests were used in a later analysis to score TCR-TCR, TCR-HLA and TCR-CMV co-occurrence, with a repertoire-size bias correction applied to the TCR pairs. To estimate false discovery rates, a later analysis permuted the HLA or CMV assignments 20 times. In a later analysis, co-occurring TCRs were grouped using DBSCAN, with TCRdist sequence similarity added in when clustering inside HLA-allele-positive subsets. Co-occurrence clustering excluded repertoires with fewer than 30,000 or more than 120,000 public chains, plus five with anomalous nucleotide sharing. The clones in this table, taken by TCRdb from immuneACCESS, are in-frame only. Not every clone is retained; where verified, under half of the shortfall comes from an unresolved V gene, and the cause of the rest is unknown. V, J and clone size are those of that table, while D and trimming were read from the DNA. The sample contains about 160,000 clones, roughly 79% of them found a single time. The ten largest clones take up about 7.7% of the sample.

The sequence came from a woman aged 40 to 50 in good health and CMV-seropositive. Recombination connected TRBV14 to TRBJ2-5, with TRBD2 matching 9 junction bases. The sequenced sample consisted of PBMCs. The CDR3 sequence is CASSQDGTSLETQYF. In nucleotide form, the sequence is TGTGCCAGCAGCCAAGACGGGACTAGCCTAGAGACCCAGTACTTC. The entire variable domain, with the stretches around the CDR3 drawn from the reference TRBV14 and TRBJ2-5 proteins, is EAGVTQFPSHSVIEKGQTVTLRCDPISGHDNLYWYRRVMGKEIKFLLHFVKESKQDESGMPNNRFLAERTGGTYSTLKVQPAELEDSGVYFCASSQDGTSLETQYFGPGTRLLVL.